A single TCR beta chain is shown here with its context. This clone was seen only a few times. The target of this receptor is not known. Base qualities are not recorded, but no much larger clone differs from it by a single base. Each donor gave one peripheral blood draw, averaging about 120 mL, which was collected into heparinised tubes. Using a panel that included CD45RO, CCR7, CD25, CD127, CD95 and CD27, naive, central memory, regulatory and stem cell-like memory CD4+ T cells were sorted on a BD FACSAria II. Purity was above 95% for every sorted population. PBMCs were isolated right away by Lymphoprep density gradient centrifugation and were stained directly, without culture. So that batch effects would be minimized, each experiment stained and sorted samples in pairs, pairing one healthy donor with one patient. The entire isolated RNA was reverse transcribed using the High Capacity cDNA Reverse Transcription Kit, and thus expressed TCRB transcripts were sequenced. Deep immunoSEQ sequencing was applied to naive, central memory and regulatory T cell samples, giving an average of around 3.8 million total reads per sample. Sorted cells were lysed in RLT buffer, and RNA was extracted using DNase-treated RNeasy Micro or Mini kits according to cell number. Each cell subset was processed separately to prevent cross-contamination, with patient and healthy donor samples processed together. The immunoSEQ multiplex PCR was used to amplify TCRB sequences from cDNA, yielding 87-bp fragments that span the CDR3 region. Amplicons were sequenced on the Illumina HiSeq platform. The original methods were these. Synthetic template baselines were used to correct PCR bias computationally, reads within Hamming distance 2 were collapsed, and singletons that could not be merged were discarded. By aligning reads against IMGT, V, D and J genes, CDR3 length, and insertions or deletions at six rearrangement sites were assigned. Within each subset, clonotype counts were normalized to sorted cell number, after which true diversity and Gini coefficients were computed with the tcR R package. The overlap coefficient, calculated on TCRB nucleotide sequences, was used to measure repertoire sharing. As a proxy for the pre-selection repertoire, out-of-frame TCRB sequences from naive cells were analyzed. Here the immuneACCESS table is served through TCRdb, limited to in-frame sequences with V and J called. Missing clones are a known gap in these copies; in checked studies unresolved V genes cover under half, and the rest lacks a known reason. V, J and clone size are those of that table, while D and trimming were read from the DNA. This sample is represented by about 640,000 clones; 9.5% to 15% of them were singletons. About 0.11% of the sample is taken by the ten largest.

The data were taken from a study of beta chain features in type 1 diabetes (dated by TCRdb to 2017 to 2018). With respect to the entire study: Patients and healthy donors did not differ in mean age, gender distribution, total cell number or subset yield. Across all samples, fewer than 130 million sorted cells were examined, and cell number per subset correlated strongly with RNA yield. The study compared TCRB repertoires of sorted circulating CD4+ T cell subsets between recently diagnosed type 1 diabetes patients and matched healthy donors. Regulatory and stem cell-like memory subsets were isolated from only 8 patients and roughly eight healthy donors, whereas naive and central memory subsets came from all 28 donors.

Study-wide conclusions, independent of this receptor: Fewer insertions and more nucleotide deletions at VDJ recombination sites were observed in patients with type 1 diabetes, implying thymic rearrangement abnormalities. Because cDNA was sequenced instead of genomic DNA, activated cells with high expression could be over-represented, although the groups did not differ in activation or CD3 levels. Because the HLA sub-analyses included only small numbers of individuals, any influence of HLA type on TCRB rearrangement was left unresolved. A moderate but significant shortening of TCRB CDR3 length was observed in type 1 diabetes patients in all four CD4+ subsets. Naive, central memory and regulatory TCRB repertoires appeared to be more similar among patients than among healthy donors. PCR might favor shorter templates, but patient and control samples were amplified and corrected together, so any skew would affect both groups equally.

V ends up 5 bases short and J 5 bases short, with an unmatched junction base count of 7. The germline V gene sets CDR1 to SGHAT and CDR2 to FQNNGV. From the cysteine through the phenylalanine, the CDR3 covers 16 amino acids. The retained sequence is limited to the CDR3, 48 bases, with the frame set at the first base. The sequenced sample consisted of naive CD4+ T cells from blood. The cell subset or site tag for this specimen amounts to: true naive CD4+ T cells. The receptor's source is a man aged 30-40 years with type 1 diabetes. The chain uses TRBV11-2 and TRBJ2-7; 15 junctional bases match TRBD2. The encoded CDR3 is CASSDGTSGGIHEQYF. The nucleotide sequence reads as follows: TGTGCCAGCAGCGACGGGACTAGCGGGGGGATCCACGAGCAGTACTTC.